This T cell receptor beta chain was identified in a study of cytomegalovirus exposure and HLA in healthy donors (dated by TCRdb to between 2016 and 2019). Some background on the complete study: In an earlier analysis of 550 to 750 of the donors, 276 Gb of sequence data and some 120 million unique TCR beta sequences from 150 million to 200 million T cells were reported. An early release that covered more than 550 HLA-typed donors contained 300 to 350 gigabases of sequencing data and around 85 million unique TCR sequences. Of the approximately 400 genotyped donors, 65% to 90% were placed in the genetic ancestry cluster associated with self-reported Caucasian donors. The study aimed to test whether signatures of past pathogen exposure could be identified by cataloging public T cell receptors. Using immunosequencing, the study profiled T cell repertoires from fewer than 700 subjects and related those repertoires to cytomegalovirus serostatus. In addition to the first cohort of several hundred subjects, a separate validation cohort of under 150 different subjects was used. High-throughput TCR immunosequencing, statistical association of individual TCRs with disease status, and machine learning were combined to predict cytomegalovirus infection status. To study patterns of TCR occurrence, a later analysis re-analyzed previously published TCR beta repertoires from 700 or so donors and added high-resolution HLA genotyping. Rather than using new phenotypic data, the later analysis identified candidate immune exposures from TCR beta sequences and from how often those sequences occurred across donors. An earlier analysis of 587 of the donors applied high-throughput TCR beta sequencing to assess whether each TCR beta V gene segment acted as functional or pseudogenic. Donor age, sex, ethnicity and CMV serostatus were compiled alongside the repertoire data. Genome-wide SNP genotypes for about 55% of the roughly 670 donors were used in a later genetic analysis, which treated that subset as a discovery cohort. All discovery cohort repertoires had been generated using a single sequencing platform. Class I and class II HLA loci were covered by the typing at four-digit resolution. Typing coverage differed by locus: A, B, C, DRB1 and DQB1 were typed in about 620-630 donors, DQA1 in 522, DPA1 in some 600, and DPB1 in approximately 450. Four or five DR-DQ haplotypes were handled as single units for association and clustering, since linkage in the cohort was strong. Across some 400 genotyped donors of the cohort, an average of roughly 250,000 unique TCR beta nucleotide sequences per donor were sequenced, and roughly 20% of those sequences were non-productive.

The cohort comprised 670 or so healthy bone marrow donors. At the time of sampling, every cohort member was nominally healthy, though immune exposures that went unrecorded were likely present. The donor was CMV seronegative and was included in the group of around 320 seronegative cohort members. Every donor gave a peripheral blood sample, and the peripheral blood mononuclear cells from that sample were used for TCR beta sequencing. The Qiagen DNeasy Blood Extraction Kit was used to extract genomic DNA from the blood cell samples. CDR1 and CDR2, looked up from the germline V gene, are MNHNS and SASEGT. The CDR3 has 16 amino acids, counting the end cysteine and phenylalanine. Only the CDR3 DNA is retained, 48 bases long and in frame from the first base. V is trimmed back by 2 bases and J by 4 bases, and the junction contains 7 bases that no gene match accounts for. General conclusions and limits of the study: According to a later genetic analysis, donors in an Asian-associated ancestry cluster had fewer N-insertions in productive TCRs than the approximately 710-donor mean. The classifier was reported to diagnose cytomegalovirus status with high specificity and sensitivity in both the original cohort and the validation cohort. For the cohort, immune exposure information was limited to CMV serostatus. According to the authors, the approach could potentially be generalized to other disease states and immunological phenotypes. While some public TCRs were present in many individuals, most TCR sequences turned up only very rarely across donors. Correlated functional status among segregating V segments might reflect linkage disequilibrium, but an unknown experimental factor could not be ruled out. The 87-base-pair reads could not distinguish some IMGT-functional V segments, including TRBV6-2 and TRBV6-3, so those segments were excluded. A later analysis associated 16,951 TCR beta sequences with specific HLA alleles at a false discovery rate of 0.05. HLA typing was unavailable for some donors at each locus, so association tests used only the typed subset. A total of 150 to 200 TCR beta chains were listed by the study as associated with cytomegalovirus. Presence/absence analyses assumed roughly uniform sequencing depth across donors, an assumption that may not hold. In a later analysis, HLA-associated TCR beta chains showed more clonal expansion and lower generation probabilities than non-associated chains that were equally common. Strong co-occurrence of HLA alleles, especially DR and DQ, made assigning TCR associations to individual alleles difficult. Only TCR beta chains were sequenced in this cohort, and the absence of alpha or paired-chain data limited detectable features. A further reported finding was that TCR beta sequences accurately predicted the HLA-A and HLA-B alleles for most subjects in the first cohort. In a later analysis, the rate of TCR association differed among HLA loci, with DRB1 alleles having the most associated TCRs and HLA-C alleles having the fewest. Broadly in line with IMGT annotations, most TCR beta V segments showed up in productive rearrangements about 90% or about 30% of the time in an earlier analysis of several hundred of the donors. In a later genetic analysis, a missense DCLRE1C variant was associated with V-gene and J-gene trimming of TCR beta chains, and the association was replicated in an independent cohort. In a later analysis, several top co-occurrence clusters were reported to appear linked to parvovirus B19, influenza, CMV and Epstein-Barr virus. Most CMV-associated TCR beta chains appeared to be HLA-restricted in a later analysis, and the HLA associations seemed to be driven largely by CMV exposure. A cluster of highly shared sequence variants was judged likely to be a technical artifact of the sequencing pipeline. The earlier analysis of nearly 600 of the donors excluded approximately 15 rarely observed V segments, including chromosome 9 orphons, because counts were too low. In vitro tests confirmed that a few of the cytomegalovirus-associated TCR beta chains recognize cytomegalovirus antigens.

On this clone itself: The antigen it recognizes is unknown. The sample holds no much larger clone one base away, and base qualities are not on file.

Library construction relied on the immunoSEQ multiplex PCR assay. For the multiplex PCR, a mixture combining 60 forward primers for TCR Vbeta segments and 13 reverse primers for TCR Jbeta segments was used. A multiplex PCR assay on genomic DNA amplified the CDR3 region of rearranged TCR beta genes. On the Illumina HiSeq System, the amplified TCR beta libraries were sequenced as 87-base-pair reads. The original pipeline was this. A later analysis counted about 76 million unique TCR beta chains across the 650 to 700 repertoires, and about 10 million of these chains were shared by at least two donors. Raw reads were error-corrected and collapsed into unique sequences with a nearest-neighbor algorithm that merged closely related sequences to remove PCR and sequencing errors. CDR3 sequences were aligned to IMGT reference sequences to assign V, D and J gene segments. Each retained sequence needed at least a six-nucleotide match to both a V gene segment and a J gene segment. A rearrangement was called productive if the CDR3 had no stop codons and remained in frame with V and J, and every other rearrangement was called non-productive. CDR3 was defined according to IMGT convention as the region running from the second conserved V-encoded cysteine to the conserved J-encoded phenylalanine. Sequences without an unambiguous match to a single V gene segment were excluded from the earlier analysis of approximately 600 of the donors. An earlier analysis of 587 of the donors classified V segments as functional when productive rearrangements were above 56.7% and as segregating when the standard deviation between donors was above 5%. A statistical classification framework was developed to diagnose cytomegalovirus status using the catalog of TCR beta chain sequences. V and J gene assignment, in a later analysis, came from comparing TCR nucleotide sequences with IMGT/GENE-DB human TR gene sequences. In a later analysis, CDR3 sequences and most-parsimonious VDJ recombination scenarios were assigned using the TCRdist pipeline. In a later analysis, each TCR beta chain was defined by its CDR3 amino acid sequence together with its V-gene family, and reads lacking a unique V-gene family were excluded. As a way to deal with suspected cross-contamination and a sequencing artifact, a later analysis dropped approximately 590 nucleotide sequences that were highly shared and had low generation probability. A later analysis calculated a clonal expansion index for each public chain from normalized within-repertoire ranks of inferred template counts. In a later analysis, generation probabilities were computed with a VDJ recombination model fitted to out-of-frame rearrangements, and the resulting probabilities were checked against IGoR. In a later analysis, hypergeometric tests were used to score TCR-TCR, TCR-HLA and TCR-CMV co-occurrence, with a repertoire-size bias correction applied to TCR pairs. A later analysis estimated false discovery rates by permuting HLA or CMV assignments 20 times. In a later analysis, co-occurring TCRs were grouped using DBSCAN, and TCRdist sequence similarity was added for clustering within HLA-allele-positive subsets. Repertoires with fewer than 30,000 or more than 120,000 public chains were left out of co-occurrence clustering, as were a handful of repertoires with anomalous nucleotide sharing. TCRdb took over this immuneACCESS table, retaining in-frame rearrangements with V and J assigned. Such tables are incomplete; in checked studies, under half of the missing clones stem from an unresolved V gene, and the remainder is unexplained. V and J calls plus clone size are reproduced from that table; the DNA served to infer D and trimming. The sample table records 140,000 to 150,000 clones; 80% to 85% of these occur just once. In total, the top ten clones hold almost 2.5% of the sample.

The chain is made from TRBV6-1 and TRBJ2-3; TRBD2 agrees with 9 junctional bases. This sequence originates from a boy aged 2 to 10 in good health and CMV-seronegative. The source material was PBMCs. The DNA sequence is as follows: TGTGCCAGCAGTGAACTGAGCGGGAGGTCGGCAGATACGCAGTATTTT. It codes for CASSELSGRSADTQYF.